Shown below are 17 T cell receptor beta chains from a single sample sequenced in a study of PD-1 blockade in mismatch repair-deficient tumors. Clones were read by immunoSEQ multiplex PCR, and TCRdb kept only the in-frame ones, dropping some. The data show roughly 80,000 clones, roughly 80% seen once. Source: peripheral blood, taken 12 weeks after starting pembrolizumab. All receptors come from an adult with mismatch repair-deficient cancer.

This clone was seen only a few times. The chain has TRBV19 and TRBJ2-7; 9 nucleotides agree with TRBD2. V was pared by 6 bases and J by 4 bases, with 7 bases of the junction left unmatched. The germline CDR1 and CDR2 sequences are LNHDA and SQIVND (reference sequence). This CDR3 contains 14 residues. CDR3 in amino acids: CASSAGTSSYEQYF. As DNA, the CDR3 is TGTGCCAGTAGCGCCGGGACTAGCAGTTACGAGCAGTACTTC.

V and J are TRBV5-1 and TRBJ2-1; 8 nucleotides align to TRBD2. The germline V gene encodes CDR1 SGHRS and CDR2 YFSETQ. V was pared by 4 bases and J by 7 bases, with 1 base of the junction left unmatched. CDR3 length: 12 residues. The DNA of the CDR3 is TGCGCCAGCAGCCCTAGCGGGAATGAGCAGTTCTTC. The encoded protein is CASSPSGNEQFF. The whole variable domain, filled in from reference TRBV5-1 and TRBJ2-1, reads KAGVTQTPRYLIKTRGQQVTLSCSPISGHRSVSWYQQTPGQGLQFLFEYFSETQRNKGNFPGRFSGRQFSNSRSEMNVSTLELGDSALYLCASSPSGNEQFFGPGTRLTVL.

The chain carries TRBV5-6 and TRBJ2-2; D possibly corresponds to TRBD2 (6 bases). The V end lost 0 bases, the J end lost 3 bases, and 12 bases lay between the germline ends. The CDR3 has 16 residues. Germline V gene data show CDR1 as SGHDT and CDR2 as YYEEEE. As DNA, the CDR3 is TGTGCCAGCAGCTTGGGGTCGCGGGGTGACACCGGGGAGCTGTTTTTT. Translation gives CASSLGSRGDTGELFF.

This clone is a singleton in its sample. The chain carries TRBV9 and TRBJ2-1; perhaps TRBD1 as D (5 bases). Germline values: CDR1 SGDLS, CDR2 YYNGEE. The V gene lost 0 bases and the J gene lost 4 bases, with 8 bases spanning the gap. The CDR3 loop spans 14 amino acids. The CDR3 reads CASSVDAGYNEQFF. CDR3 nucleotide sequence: TGTGCCAGCAGCGTAGATGCAGGGTACAATGAGCAGTTCTTC.

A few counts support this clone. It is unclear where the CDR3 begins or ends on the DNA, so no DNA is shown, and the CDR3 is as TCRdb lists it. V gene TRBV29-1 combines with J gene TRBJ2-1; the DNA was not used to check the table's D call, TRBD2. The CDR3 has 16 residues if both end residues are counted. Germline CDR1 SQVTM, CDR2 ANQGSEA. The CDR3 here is CSVNLLLERADPPQFF.

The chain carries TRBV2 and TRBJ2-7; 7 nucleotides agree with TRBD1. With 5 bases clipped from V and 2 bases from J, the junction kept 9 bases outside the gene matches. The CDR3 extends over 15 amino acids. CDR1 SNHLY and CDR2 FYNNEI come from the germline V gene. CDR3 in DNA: TGTGCCAGCAGTCCGGACAGGCGCCTGGCCTACGAGCAGTACTTC. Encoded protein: CASSPDRRLAYEQYF.

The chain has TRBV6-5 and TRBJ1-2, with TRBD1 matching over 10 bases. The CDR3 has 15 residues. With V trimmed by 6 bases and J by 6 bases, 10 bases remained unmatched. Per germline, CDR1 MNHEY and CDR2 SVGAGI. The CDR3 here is CASRGQGRTRDGYTF. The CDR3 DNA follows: TGTGCCAGCAGGGGACAGGGGCGTACACGGGATGGCTACACCTTC.

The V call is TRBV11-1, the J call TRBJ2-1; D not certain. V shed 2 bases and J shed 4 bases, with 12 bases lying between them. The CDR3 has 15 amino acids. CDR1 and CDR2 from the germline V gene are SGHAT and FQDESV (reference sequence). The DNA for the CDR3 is TGTGCCAGCAGCTTACTTCCTGGCAGGTACAATGAGCAGTTCTTC. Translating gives CASSLLPGRYNEQFF. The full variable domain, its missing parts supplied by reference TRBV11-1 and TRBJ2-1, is EAEVAQSPRYKITEKSQAVAFWCDPISGHATLYWYRQILGQGPELLVQFQDESVVDDSQLPKDRFSAERLKGVDSTLKIQPAELGDSAMYLCASSLLPGRYNEQFFGPGTRLTVL.

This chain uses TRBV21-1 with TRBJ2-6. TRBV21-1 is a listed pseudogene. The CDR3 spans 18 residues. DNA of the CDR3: TGTGCCAGCAGCAAAGGGGGGGACATCGTCGCCGGGGCCAACGTCCTGACTTTC. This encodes CASSKGGDIVAGANVLTF.

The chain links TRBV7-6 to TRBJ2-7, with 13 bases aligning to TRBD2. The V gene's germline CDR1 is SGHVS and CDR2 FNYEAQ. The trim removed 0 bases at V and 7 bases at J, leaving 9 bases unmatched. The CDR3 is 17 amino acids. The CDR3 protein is CASSLAQTSGRGREQYF. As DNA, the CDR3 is TGTGCCAGCAGCTTAGCTCAAACTAGCGGGAGGGGTCGGGAGCAGTACTTC.

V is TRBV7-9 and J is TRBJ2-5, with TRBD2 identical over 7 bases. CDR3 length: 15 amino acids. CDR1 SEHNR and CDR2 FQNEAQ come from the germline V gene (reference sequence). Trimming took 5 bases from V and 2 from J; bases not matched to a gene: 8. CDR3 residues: CASSKPTSAQETQYF. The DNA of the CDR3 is TGTGCCAGCAGCAAGCCAACTAGCGCTCAAGAGACCCAGTACTTC.

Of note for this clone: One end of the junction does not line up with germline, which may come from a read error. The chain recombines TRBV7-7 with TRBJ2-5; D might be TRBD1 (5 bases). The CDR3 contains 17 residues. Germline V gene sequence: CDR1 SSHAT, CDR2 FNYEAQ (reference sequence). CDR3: CASSLVLTQGPQETQYF. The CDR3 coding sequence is TGTGCTAGCAGCTTAGTTCTGACGCAGGGCCCACAAGAGACCCAGTACTTC.

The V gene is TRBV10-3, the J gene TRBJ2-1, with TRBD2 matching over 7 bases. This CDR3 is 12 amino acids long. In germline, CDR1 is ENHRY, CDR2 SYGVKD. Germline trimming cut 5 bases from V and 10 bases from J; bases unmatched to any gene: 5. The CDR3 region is CAISPISGEQFF. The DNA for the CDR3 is TGTGCCATCAGTCCTATTAGCGGGGAGCAGTTCTTC.

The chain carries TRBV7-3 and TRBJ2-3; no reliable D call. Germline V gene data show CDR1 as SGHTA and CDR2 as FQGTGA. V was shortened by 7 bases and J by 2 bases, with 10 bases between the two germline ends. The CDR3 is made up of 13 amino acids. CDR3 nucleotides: TGTGCCAGCACGGCCGAATCCACAGATACGCAGTATTTT. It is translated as CASTAESTDTQYF.

The CDR3 coding sequence is TGTGCCAGCAGCTTTTCGGTAGGGAACTATGGCTACACCTTC. This gives the protein CASSFSVGNYGYTF. The chain couples TRBV7-9 to TRBJ1-2; D call uncertain. CDR1 and CDR2 (germline): SEHNR, FQNEAQ (reference sequence). V was trimmed by 3 bases and J by 2 bases, leaving 10 bases between them. The CDR3 has 14 residues.

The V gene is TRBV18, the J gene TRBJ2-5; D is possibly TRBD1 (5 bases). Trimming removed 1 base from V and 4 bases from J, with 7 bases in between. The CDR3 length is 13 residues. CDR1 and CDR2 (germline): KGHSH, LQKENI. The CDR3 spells CASSPQGRETQYF. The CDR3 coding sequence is TGTGCCAGCTCACCACAGGGGCGAGAGACCCAGTACTTC.

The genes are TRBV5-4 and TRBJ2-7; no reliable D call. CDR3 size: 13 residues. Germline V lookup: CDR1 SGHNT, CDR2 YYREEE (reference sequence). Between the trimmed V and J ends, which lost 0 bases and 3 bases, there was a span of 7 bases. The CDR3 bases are TGTGCCAGCAGCTTGGTTAACTACTACGAGCAGTACTTC. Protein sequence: CASSLVNYYEQYF.